This T cell receptor beta chain was identified in a study of PD-1 blockade in classical Hodgkin lymphoma. Study-level points and caveats: CD4+ TCR diversity, unlike CD8+, rose significantly by C4D1. For complete responders, baseline diversity was comparable to that of newly diagnosed patients.

Germline V gives CDR1 SGHVS, CDR2 FQNEAQ. The CDR3 has 15 amino acids. Trimming took 7 bases from V and 2 from J; bases not matched to a gene: 7. Note on this clone: Its antigen is unknown.

Brentuximab vedotin exposure varied among the patients, all of whom had relapsed after autologous stem cell transplantation. Best responses were complete response, partial response or progressive disease. The table came from immunoSEQ multiplex PCR; TCRdb's copy has only in-frame clones and leaves some out. The sample holds about 94,000 clones, 89% seen once. Specimen: peripheral blood mononuclear cells (PBMCs), collected before the second cycle of nivolumab. The TCR sequence derives from a human donor with classical Hodgkin lymphoma. The rearrangement links TRBV7-8 to TRBJ2-1; 8 bases agree with TRBD2. CDR3 coding DNA: TGTGCCAGCAATCCTATAGCGGGGACCTACAATGAGCAGTTCTTC. It is translated as CASNPIAGTYNEQFF.